This TCR beta chain was captured by sequencing in a study of control samples from healthy donors and cancer patients. TCRdb's table, derived via immunoSEQ multiplex PCR, lists solely in-frame clones and lacks some. In the table there are about 98,000 clones, under 95% of which are singletons. V trimming: 1 base; J trimming: 2 bases; junction bases outside the gene matches: 2. The germline V gene has CDR1 MNHNS and CDR2 SASEGT. The CDR3 has 15 amino acids. The sample holds many counts of this clone. The clonotype comes from a woman in her late teens or twenties in good health. The sample consisted of blood. The gene calls are TRBV6-1 and TRBJ2-3, with TRBD1 matching over 8 bases. The DNA of the CDR3 is TGTGCCAGCAGTGAAGGGACAGGGCACACAGATACGCAGTATTTT. Amino acids: CASSEGTGHTDTQYF.